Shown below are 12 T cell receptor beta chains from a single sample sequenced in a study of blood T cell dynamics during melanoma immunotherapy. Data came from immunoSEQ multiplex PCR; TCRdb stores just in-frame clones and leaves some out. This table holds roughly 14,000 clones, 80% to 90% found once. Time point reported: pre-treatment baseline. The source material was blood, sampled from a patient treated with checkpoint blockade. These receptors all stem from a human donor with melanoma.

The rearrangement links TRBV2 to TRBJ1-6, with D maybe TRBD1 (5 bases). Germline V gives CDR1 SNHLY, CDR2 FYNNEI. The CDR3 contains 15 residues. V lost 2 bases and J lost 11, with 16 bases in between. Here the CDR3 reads CASSESRTGVAPLHF. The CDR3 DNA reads TGTGCCAGCAGTGAATCGAGGACGGGGGTGGCACCCCTCCACTTT.

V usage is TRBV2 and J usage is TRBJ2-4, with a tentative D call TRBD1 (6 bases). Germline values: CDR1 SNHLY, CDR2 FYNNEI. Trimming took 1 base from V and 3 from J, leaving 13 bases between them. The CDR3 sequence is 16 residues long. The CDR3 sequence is CASSEVQGAGKNIQYF. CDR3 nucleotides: TGTGCCAGCAGTGAAGTACAGGGTGCCGGCAAAAACATTCAGTACTTC.

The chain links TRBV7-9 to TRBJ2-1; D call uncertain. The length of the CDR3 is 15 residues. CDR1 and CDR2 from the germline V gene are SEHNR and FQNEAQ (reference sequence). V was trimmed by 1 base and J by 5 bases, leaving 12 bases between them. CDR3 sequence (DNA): TGTGCCAGCAGCTTAGTTTTGGGGAAGGACAATGAGCAGTTCTTC. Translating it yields CASSLVLGKDNEQFF.

CDR3 coding DNA: TGTGCCAGCAGCCCTCCCGCGGAGGCCGGGGAGCTGTTTTTT. Translation gives CASSPPAEAGELFF. V is TRBV7-9 and J is TRBJ2-2, with D maybe TRBD2 (5 bases). CDR1 SEHNR and CDR2 FQNEAQ come from the germline V gene (reference sequence). V lost 5 bases and J lost 6, with 13 bases in between. The CDR3 has 14 residues.

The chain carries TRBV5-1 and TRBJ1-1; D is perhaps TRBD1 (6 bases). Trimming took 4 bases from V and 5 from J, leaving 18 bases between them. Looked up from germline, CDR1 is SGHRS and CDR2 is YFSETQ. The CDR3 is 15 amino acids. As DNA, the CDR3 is TGCGCCAGCAGCACAGGACAGCCGGGTGGGACTGAAGCTTTCTTT. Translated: CASSTGQPGGTEAFF.

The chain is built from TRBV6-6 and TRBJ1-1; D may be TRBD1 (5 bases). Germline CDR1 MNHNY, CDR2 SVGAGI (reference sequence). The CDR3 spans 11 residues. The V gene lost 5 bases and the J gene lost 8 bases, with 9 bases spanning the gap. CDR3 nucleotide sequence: TGTGCCAGCAGTAAGGAGGGGGAAGCTTTCTTT. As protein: CASSKEGEAFF.

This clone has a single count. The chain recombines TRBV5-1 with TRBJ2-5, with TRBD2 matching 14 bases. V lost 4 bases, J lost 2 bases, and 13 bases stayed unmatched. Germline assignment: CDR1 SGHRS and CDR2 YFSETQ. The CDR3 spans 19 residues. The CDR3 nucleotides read TGCGCCAGCAGCCGCACGACTAGCGGGGGGGACCTTCTGCAAGAGACCCAGTACTTC. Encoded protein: CASSRTTSGGDLLQETQYF.

CDR3 protein: CASRTDPGTSGVARPDTQYF. In DNA form, the CDR3 reads TGCGCCAGCAGAACAGATCCCGGGACTAGCGGGGTTGCACGGCCAGATACGCAGTATTTT. This rearrangement joins TRBV10-2 to TRBJ2-3; 13 bases are a match to TRBD2. This CDR3 has 20 amino acids. Unmatched junction bases numbered 19, after V lost 6 bases and J lost 4 bases. Germline V gene lookup returns CDR1 WSHSY and CDR2 SAAADI.

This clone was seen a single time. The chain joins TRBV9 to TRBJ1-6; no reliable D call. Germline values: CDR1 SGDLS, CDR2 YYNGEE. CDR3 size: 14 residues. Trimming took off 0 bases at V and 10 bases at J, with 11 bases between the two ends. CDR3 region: CASSVEAAGSPLHF. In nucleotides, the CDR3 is TGTGCCAGCAGCGTAGAGGCAGCGGGATCACCCCTCCACTTT. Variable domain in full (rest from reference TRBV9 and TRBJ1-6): DSGVTQTPKHLITATGQRVTLRCSPRSGDLSVYWYQQSLDQGLQFLIQYYNGEERAKGNILERFSAQQFPDLHSELNLSSLELGDSALYFCASSVEAAGSPLHFGNGTRLTVT.

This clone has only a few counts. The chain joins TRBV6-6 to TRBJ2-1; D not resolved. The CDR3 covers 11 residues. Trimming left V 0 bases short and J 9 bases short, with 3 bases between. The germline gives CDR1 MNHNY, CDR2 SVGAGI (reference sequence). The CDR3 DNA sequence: TGTGCCAGCAGTTACTCGATTGAGCAGTTCTTC. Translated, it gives CASSYSIEQFF.

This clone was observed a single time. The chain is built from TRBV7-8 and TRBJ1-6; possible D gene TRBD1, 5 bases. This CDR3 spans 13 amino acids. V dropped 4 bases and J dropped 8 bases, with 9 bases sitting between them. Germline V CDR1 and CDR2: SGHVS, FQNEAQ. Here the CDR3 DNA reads TGTGCCAGCAGCTGGGACGGTGATTCACCCCTCCACTTT. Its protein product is CASSWDGDSPLHF.

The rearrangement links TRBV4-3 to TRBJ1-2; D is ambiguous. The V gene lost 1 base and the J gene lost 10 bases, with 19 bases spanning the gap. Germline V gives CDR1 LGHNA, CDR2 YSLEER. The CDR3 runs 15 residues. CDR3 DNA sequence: TGCGCCAGCAGCCAAGGCTGGGTGAGGGATTTTTACTACACCTTC. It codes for CASSQGWVRDFYYTF.